This T cell receptor beta chain was captured by sequencing in a study of blood T cells in healthy people across ages. The CDR3 has 15 residues. CDR1 is MNHEY, CDR2 SMNVEV, per germline (reference sequence). The V gene end was trimmed by 2 bases and the J gene end by 4 bases; junction bases not matched to a gene: 4. The second PCR ran about 6 to 12 cycles with a sample-barcoded 5' primer and J-beta primers. TCRdb re-derived calls from the 5' RACE reads in MiXCR, one entry per CDR3 protein. The table has some 800,000 distinct CDR3 sequences, 20% to 30% seen once; the top ten hold 3% to 4.5%. This clonotype was seen at least ten times. Its antigen is unknown. Study-wide points: Observed TCR beta diversity per million T cells went down as age went up. This fall followed a roughly linear course with age.

This same sample was also part of a study on T cells of mothers and their children.

This chain uses TRBV27 with TRBJ2-1; TRBD2 matches 8 bases. Sequenced sample: blood. This clonotype originated in a boy aged 10-17 years in good health. CDR3 protein: CASSLSGGSYNEQFF. As DNA, the CDR3 is TGTGCCAGCAGTTTAAGCGGGGGTTCTTACAATGAGCAGTTCTTC.